The 15 T cell receptor beta chains given below trace back to one sample, sequenced in a study of response to subunit inactivated influenza vaccine. Using its own MiXCR run on the RT-PCR reads, TCRdb lists one record per CDR3 protein. Among 530,000 or so distinct CDR3 sequences listed, 25% were seen once. The source material was CD4+ T cells sorted from PBMCs, sampled about 5 days after vaccination. All receptors derive from a man aged 50 or older who received an inactivated influenza vaccine.

The V call is TRBV10-3, the J call TRBJ2-5, with D perhaps TRBD1 or TRBD2 (5 bases each). Germline assignment: CDR1 ENHRY and CDR2 SYGVKD. The CDR3 is 14 residues long. Between the trimmed V and J ends, which lost 4 bases and 5 bases, there was a span of 14 bases. CDR3 protein: CAISALYGGETQYF. CDR3 nucleotides: TGTGCCATCAGTGCGCTTTATGGGGGTGAGACCCAGTACTTC.

The rearrangement links TRBV5-1 to TRBJ2-7, with D unresolved. The CDR3 has 14 residues. V dropped 4 bases and J dropped 6 bases, with 17 bases sitting between them. Germline CDR1 is SGHRS and CDR2 is YFSETQ. The CDR3 loop reads CASSPQMKASEQYF. The CDR3 region has the DNA TGCGCCAGCAGCCCCCAGATGAAGGCCAGCGAGCAGTACTTC.

This clonotype was detected only a few times. This chain links TRBV6-2 or TRBV6-3 with TRBJ2-1, with D perhaps matching TRBD2 (6 bases). This CDR3 has 15 amino acids. Per germline, CDR1 MNHEY and CDR2 SVGEGT. V lost 4 bases, J lost 4 bases, and 14 bases lay in between. CDR3 sequence reads: CASSSRQRVYNEQFF. CDR3 nucleotide sequence: TGTGCCAGCAGTTCGCGTCAGCGGGTTTACAATGAGCAGTTCTTC.

CDR3 residues: CSAIGGAGETQYF. The CDR3 nucleotides are TGCAGCGCAATTGGGGGGGCAGGGGAGACCCAGTACTTC. The chain links TRBV29-1 to TRBJ2-5; D may be TRBD2 (7 bases). Trimming took off 7 bases at V and 5 bases at J, with 17 bases between the two ends. Germline V gene data show CDR1 as SQVTM and CDR2 as ANQGSEA. The CDR3 spans 13 residues.

The V call is TRBV11-1, the J call TRBJ2-6; D uncertain. Germline V gene lookup returns CDR1 SGHAT and CDR2 FQDESV (reference sequence). With 1 base removed from V and 0 bases from J, the gap between germline ends came to 19 bases. CDR3 length: 20 residues. DNA of the CDR3: TGTGCCAGCAGCTTAGGTCGGAACCCGCCGACCTCCTCTGGGGCCAACGTCCTGACTTTC. It codes for CASSLGRNPPTSSGANVLTF.

This clonotype was counted only a few times. As DNA, the CDR3 is TGTGCCAGCAGGAAAAGCGGGGGGAGCTCCTACGAGCAGTACTTC. This encodes CASRKSGGSSYEQYF. The chain links TRBV6-1 to TRBJ2-7, with 9 bases lining up with TRBD2. Per the germline V gene, CDR1 is MNHNS and CDR2 is SASEGT. The V and J ends lost 6 bases and 0 bases, in that order; junction bases with no gene match: 6. This CDR3 region has 15 residues.

The chain combines TRBV5-1 with TRBJ2-2, with 7 positions matching TRBD1. The CDR3 extends over 15 amino acids. V lost 4 bases to trimming and J lost 3 bases; unmatched junction nucleotides: 6. CDR1 SGHRS and CDR2 YFSETQ come from the germline V gene. The CDR3 spells CASSPLGQDTGELFF. The CDR3 nucleotides are TGCGCCAGCAGCCCCCTCGGACAGGACACCGGGGAGCTGTTTTTT. Full variable domain (missing parts from reference TRBV5-1 and TRBJ2-2): KAGVTQTPRYLIKTRGQQVTLSCSPISGHRSVSWYQQTPGQGLQFLFEYFSETQRNKGNFPGRFSGRQFSNSRSEMNVSTLELGDSALYLCASSPLGQDTGELFFGEGSRLTVL.

This clonotype was seen only a few times. The chain uses TRBV5-5 and TRBJ1-2, with a weak D call TRBD1 (6 bases). V lost 4 bases, J lost 2 bases, and 15 bases lay in between. Germline V CDR1 and CDR2: SGHKS, YYEKEE (reference sequence). This CDR3 is built from 15 residues. This chain's CDR3 is CASSPDGQKNYGYTF. Written as DNA, the CDR3 is TGTGCCAGCAGCCCCGACGGACAGAAGAACTATGGCTACACCTTC.

V and J are TRBV4-2 and TRBJ2-1, with 10 bases fitting TRBD2. Germline values: CDR1 LGHNA, CDR2 YNFKEQ. The CDR3 has 16 amino acids. Trimming removed 3 bases from V and 6 bases from J; junction bases left unmatched: 8. CDR3: CASSQASSGRLNEQFF. Here the CDR3 DNA reads TGTGCCAGCAGCCAGGCCTCTAGCGGGAGACTCAATGAGCAGTTCTTC.

This clonotype has just a few counts. The chain has TRBV4-1 and TRBJ2-3; D unclear. The V end was cut by 4 bases, the J end by 1 base, with 18 bases between. The CDR3 spans 17 residues. In germline, CDR1 is MGHRA, CDR2 YSYEKL. For the CDR3, the DNA is TGCGCCAGCAGCCCCCAGACCGTCGGGTTCGGCACAGATACGCAGTATTTT. Protein sequence: CASSPQTVGFGTDTQYF.

V gene TRBV6-6 combines with J gene TRBJ2-3; D possibly corresponds to TRBD1 (6 bases). Germline V gene sequence: CDR1 MNHNY, CDR2 SVGAGI (reference sequence). The CDR3 has 13 residues. Trimming stripped 7 bases from V and 3 bases from J, with 11 bases between. As DNA, the CDR3 is TGTGCCAGCAAGACAGGAGCTACAGATACGCAGTATTTT. Amino acid sequence: CASKTGATDTQYF.

CDR3 sequence: CASSSTSGGHLQYF. For the CDR3, the DNA is TGTGCCAGCAGCTCGACTAGCGGGGGTCATCTGCAGTACTTC. The rearrangement joins TRBV7-8 to TRBJ2-5, with 12 bases matching TRBD2. The V segment lost 4 bases and the J segment 11 bases; nucleotides outside the gene matches: 8. Germline V gene lookup returns CDR1 SGHVS and CDR2 FQNEAQ. This CDR3 comprises 14 residues.

The V gene is TRBV12-3 or TRBV12-4, the J gene TRBJ2-5, with 8 bases aligning to TRBD2. The CDR3 covers 14 residues. Trimming removed 5 bases from V and 5 bases from J; junction bases left unmatched: 7. The CDR3: CASSLGGLGETQYF. Here the CDR3 DNA reads TGTGCCAGCAGTCTGGGGGGACTAGGGGAGACCCAGTACTTC.

CDR3 region: CASSQEHRGRGEQFF. DNA of the CDR3: TGCGCCAGCAGCCAAGAACACAGGGGGCGAGGTGAGCAGTTCTTC. This rearrangement joins TRBV4-3 to TRBJ2-1; 9 bases are shared with TRBD1. With V trimmed by 0 bases and J by 9 bases, 6 bases remained unmatched. Per germline, CDR1 LGHNA and CDR2 YSLEER. The CDR3 has 15 amino acids.

This clonotype appeared a few times. V and J are TRBV7-2 and TRBJ2-7; D call uncertain. Germline V gene data show CDR1 as SGHTA and CDR2 as FQGNSA. The CDR3 consists of 14 residues. V was pared by 4 bases and J by 0 bases, with 10 bases between. CDR3 coding DNA: TGTGCCAGCAGCTATGACGGATTCTCCTACGAGCAGTACTTC. The encoded protein is CASSYDGFSYEQYF.